This T cell receptor beta chain derives from a study of shared clonotypes between healthy human individuals (dated by TCRdb to the early 2020s). Regarding the study in general: A couple of women and three men aged 18 to 49 years were included in the cohort. For each donor, CD4 naive and CD4 memory were each run on three plates, CD8 naive on two plates, and CD8 memory on one plate. The study deeply sequenced blood TCR repertoires of about five healthy adults to estimate repertoire size and the extent of clonotype sharing between individuals. Libraries were prepared and TCR repertoires were sequenced by different laboratories using diverse techniques, in order to increase sequencing depth and limit assay-specific biases. Leukapheresis yielded between about 0.9 and 8.9 billion PBMCs per donor. Overall results and qualifications from the work: Rarefaction of sorted-subset datasets indicated incomplete sequencing despite the large sequencing depth. When a few donors were compared, the shared fraction of clonotypes was 5% to 6.5% for naive CD4, 3.5% for naive CD8, 2.3% for memory CD4, and less than 0.5% for memory CD8. Sampling was restricted to blood, and TCR repertoires in tissue are likely to differ from TCR repertoires in blood. Clonotypes shared by all four sorted-subset donors showed higher generation probabilities than non-shared clonotypes. Pairwise subsampling indicated that sequencing depth was expected to affect the degree of clonotype sharing among donors. Because the study included only a small number of donors, the genetic and exposure-history diversity represented was limited. Larger estimated clonotype richness was generally found for naive subsets than for memory subsets.

Reading from cysteine to phenylalanine, the CDR3 counts 14 amino acids. Of the read, only the CDR3 DNA is kept; its 42 bases are in frame from base 1. CDR1 and CDR2 (LGHNA, YSLEER) derive from the germline V gene. V and J lose 3 bases and 6 bases, and a span of 14 bases separates them. Using the deep immunoSEQ assay, TCR CDR3 regions were amplified from genomic DNA by multiplex PCR. Genomic DNA extracted from each cell subset was distributed evenly over all wells of several immunoSEQ 96-well plates, and each plate served as one replicate. For sorted subsets, around 200 ng genomic DNA, equal to about 30,000 T cell genomes, was loaded into each replicate PCR. Purified libraries were measured with a Qubit 3.0 fluorometer, size-checked on a Bioanalyzer 2100, and measured again with the KAPA Library Quantification kit. A separate single-read 150-cycle Illumina NextSeq 550 flow cell was used to sequence each immunoSEQ 96-well plate. In the source study's methods: Because the immunoSEQ output held only junctional sequences and lacked quality scores, the filtering could not match the filtering applied to full-length reads. Sequences were annotated with PyIR, a Python wrapper for IgBLAST v1.9, using IMGT germline references to assign V/J genes and CDR3. Reads with weak V/J assignments (E-value above 1e-6), missing CDR3, stop codons, out-of-frame junctions, or ambiguous translated residues were removed. V3J clonotypes were defined as sequences sharing an identical inferred V gene, J gene, and CDR3 amino acid sequence. Percentage overlap between repertoires was computed as shared unique clonotypes divided by the size of the smaller repertoire. RTK rarefaction, the Chao1 estimator, and Recon v2.1 estimates of unobserved clonotypes were used to assess repertoire richness. For all TCRbeta clonotypes obtained by the gDNA method from a few donors, generation probabilities were computed with OLGA. As stored in TCRdb, this immuneACCESS dataset retains in-frame rearrangements with V and J assigned. A fraction of the clones does not appear; measured against another copy, unresolved V genes explain less than half of the discrepancy, and the remainder lacks a known reason. From that table come the V and J calls and clone size; the DNA was used to work out D and trimming. This sample comprises more than 2 million clones, approximately 92% of them detected only once. Approximately 1.7% of the sample goes to the ten largest clones.

CD8 naive samples consisted of CD45RO-negative cells that were positively selected for CCR7, yielding a CD45RA+CCR7+ population without TemRA cells. Healthy HIV-negative adults with no recently reported acute infections or vaccinations were included as donors. Every donor was a Caucasian adult living in Nashville, Tennessee, USA. Blood was obtained by leukapheresis, after which PBMCs were separated by Ficoll-Histopaque density gradient centrifugation and cryopreserved in liquid nitrogen vapor phase. Analytical flow cytometry was used to check the purity and quantity of every magnetically sorted T cell population. Each sorted fraction had its genomic DNA isolated and then quantified by UV absorbance on a Nanodrop 2000c. A word on this clone: The antigen it recognizes is unknown. Base qualities are not provided; no much larger clone lies one nucleotide away.

The source of this sequence is a man younger than 30 in good health. Some clones in this sample may be carry-over from other donors' samples. What was sequenced was naive CD8+ T cells from PBMCs. The sample's cell subset or site label is to be understood as: CD45RA+CCR7+. The V and J segments used are TRBV4-3 and TRBJ1-1; the D gene remains uncertain. The CDR3 region reads CASSHAVERAEAFF. The nucleotides read TGCGCCAGCAGCCATGCAGTGGAGAGGGCTGAAGCTTTCTTT.